Presented here are 29 T cell receptor beta chains from one specimen sequenced in a study of identical twins (dated by TCRdb to the mid-2010s). Library preparation used 5' RACE. The sample was run on an Illumina HiSeq 2000. Starting from the raw public reads, TCRdb applied fastp trimming at Q25, assembled clones with MiXCR and retained in-frame beta chains. Identical CDR3 proteins give one entry, which carries the most common genes and DNA. Recorded for this sample are 700,000 to 950,000 distinct CDR3 sequences; approximately 13% of them occurred a single time. Of the sample, 1.5% to 2% is held by the ten largest clones. The data also belong to a second study, concerning yellow fever vaccine responses in identical twins.

Sequenced input: PBMCs. Receptors originate from a woman aged 18-29 years in good health.

This clonotype was picked up a small number of times. The chain recombines TRBV2 with TRBJ2-3; 13 bases fit TRBD2. The ends lost 6 bases at V and 3 bases at J; junction bases unmatched: 9. CDR1 and CDR2 (germline): SNHLY, FYNNEI. The CDR3 runs 17 residues. The CDR3 protein is CASRDDGTSGATDTQYF. The CDR3 DNA reads TGTGCCAGCAGAGACGACGGGACTAGCGGGGCGACAGATACGCAGTATTTT. The entire variable domain, with the rest obtained from reference TRBV2 and TRBJ2-3, is as follows: EPEVTQTPSHQVTQMGQEVILRCVPISNHLYFYWYRQILGQKVEFLVSFYNNEISEKSEIFDDQFSVERPDGSNFTLKIRSTKLEDSAMYFCASRDDGTSGATDTQYFGPGTRLTVL.

The genes are TRBV12-3 or TRBV12-4 and TRBJ2-7; tentative D call: TRBD2 (6 bases). The V end was cut by 6 bases, the J end by 2 bases, with 17 bases between. The CDR3 length is 15 residues. CDR3: CASRTQDGGAYEQYF. CDR3 bases: TGTGCCAGCAGGACGCAGGATGGAGGGGCCTACGAGCAGTACTTC.

This clonotype came up many times. The chain employs TRBV12-3 or TRBV12-4 and TRBJ1-4, with D uncertain. V lost 3 bases and J 8 bases, leaving 13 bases between the germline ends. The CDR3 contains 14 residues. The CDR3 DNA sequence: TGTGCCAGCAGTTTCGGCGGCTCCAGAGAAAAACTGTTTTTT. It encodes CASSFGGSREKLFF.

This chain connects TRBV5-1 to TRBJ2-3, with D hard to call. The CDR3 has 16 amino acids. CDR1 SGHRS and CDR2 YFSETQ come from the germline V gene. Trimming left V 4 bases short and J 0 bases short, with 15 bases between. CDR3 sequence (DNA): TGCGCCAGCAGCCCCAGTTCCCCCCCTAGCACAGATACGCAGTATTTT. Its protein is CASSPSSPPSTDTQYF.

This clonotype was detected a few times. This chain uses TRBV6-5 with TRBJ1-5; D might be TRBD1 (5 bases). Trimming left V 6 bases short and J 1 base short, with 13 bases between. Germline V CDR1 and CDR2: MNHEY, SVGAGI. The length of the CDR3 is 15 residues. The CDR3 region has the DNA TGTGCCAGCAGGTTAGGAGGGGTAAGCAATCAGCCCCAGCATTTT. It codes for CASRLGGVSNQPQHF.

V usage is TRBV7-9 and J usage is TRBJ1-2, with 10 bases lining up with TRBD1. With V trimmed by 5 bases and J by 6 bases, 6 bases remained unmatched. The CDR3 sequence is 14 residues long. The germline V gene encodes CDR1 SEHNR and CDR2 FQNEAQ (reference sequence). The CDR3 DNA reads TGTGCCAGCAGCCCGGGACAGGGGACTGATGGCTACACCTTC. It yields the protein CASSPGQGTDGYTF.

The chain joins TRBV5-1 to TRBJ2-5; TRBD2 agrees at 7 bases. V lost 4 bases, J lost 5 bases, and 8 bases stayed unmatched. Germline CDR1 is SGHRS and CDR2 is YFSETQ. The CDR3 is made up of 14 amino acids. The DNA for the CDR3 is TGCGCCAGCAGCGCCGGGGGGTCTGTGGAGACCCAGTACTTC. This sequence encodes CASSAGGSVETQYF.

This clonotype came up a few times. The chain employs TRBV11-1 and TRBJ2-1; 11 nucleotides agree with TRBD2. The V gene end was trimmed by 7 bases and the J gene end by 7 bases; junction bases not matched to a gene: 18. Looked up from germline, CDR1 is SGHAT and CDR2 is FQDESV (reference sequence). The CDR3 has 18 residues. The chain's CDR3 is CASTDSAGAASGGNEQFF. CDR3 bases: TGTGCCAGCACCGATTCCGCGGGTGCGGCTAGCGGGGGGAATGAGCAGTTCTTC.

The chain combines TRBV7-9 with TRBJ2-7, with 7 bases lining up with TRBD2. The germline V gene has CDR1 SEHNR and CDR2 FQNEAQ (reference sequence). With V trimmed by 2 bases and J by 12 bases, 16 bases remained unmatched. CDR3 length equals 15 residues. The chain's CDR3 is CASSLMGTSATDAYF. CDR3 nucleotides: TGTGCCAGCAGCTTAATGGGTACTAGCGCAACAGATGCGTACTTC.

V gene TRBV20-1 combines with J gene TRBJ1-1, with D perhaps TRBD1 (6 bases). The V and J ends lost 4 bases and 4 bases respectively, with 19 bases between them. This CDR3 has 15 amino acids. Per the germline V gene, CDR1 is DFQATT and CDR2 is SNEGSKA (reference sequence). The CDR3 reads CSAIPGGPSFTEAFF. In DNA, the CDR3 is TGCAGTGCTATCCCCGGGGGCCCTAGTTTCACTGAAGCTTTCTTT.

This clonotype was found many times. The V call is TRBV7-8, the J call TRBJ2-3, with TRBD2 as a possible D gene (5 bases). Germline CDR1 reads SGHVS; CDR2 reads FQNEAQ. The V end lost 3 bases, the J end lost 0 bases, and 10 bases lay between the germline ends. The CDR3 has 15 amino acids. This CDR3 is CASSFAPGSTDTQYF. Written as DNA, the CDR3 is TGTGCCAGCAGCTTTGCTCCGGGGAGCACAGATACGCAGTATTTT.

The V gene is TRBV10-3, the J gene TRBJ1-1; no reliable D call. The CDR3 length is 13 residues. The ends were cut back, 2 bases at V and 5 bases at J, with 9 bases in the middle. CDR1 is ENHRY, CDR2 SYGVKD, per germline. This CDR3 reads CAISEQSQTEAFF. The DNA for the CDR3 is TGTGCCATCAGTGAGCAGAGCCAGACTGAAGCTTTCTTT.

This clonotype was detected ten times or more. The genes are TRBV29-1 and TRBJ2-3; 8 bases match TRBD2. V shed 7 bases and J 0 bases; nucleotides not matched to a gene: 9. CDR3 length equals 15 residues. The V gene's germline CDR1 is SQVTM and CDR2 ANQGSEA. This CDR3 reads CSASPTSGSTDTQYF. The CDR3 bases are TGCAGCGCCTCGCCCACTAGCGGAAGCACAGATACGCAGTATTTT.

The table lists this clonotype with many counts. This sequence joins TRBV5-1 and TRBJ1-1; the D is unclear. CDR3 length: 14 residues. Germline V gives CDR1 SGHRS, CDR2 YFSETQ. Trimming left V 0 bases short and J 5 bases short, with 11 bases between. The chain's CDR3 is CASSLVEGGTEAFF. The CDR3 coding sequence is TGCGCCAGCAGCTTGGTGGAGGGAGGAACTGAAGCTTTCTTT.

The chain employs TRBV29-1 and TRBJ2-1; D unclear. From germline, CDR1 is SQVTM and CDR2 ANQGSEA. CDR3 length: 11 amino acids. Trimming took off 8 bases at V and 5 bases at J, with 10 bases between the two ends. CDR3: CSHDLHNEQFF. CDR3 in DNA: TGCAGCCATGACCTACACAATGAGCAGTTCTTC.

This clonotype was picked up a small number of times. The chain combines TRBV7-6 with TRBJ2-1, with D maybe TRBD2 (5 bases). Trimming took off 5 bases at V and 0 bases at J, with 17 bases between the two ends. The CDR3 contains 17 residues. The germline CDR1 and CDR2 sequences are SGHVS and FNYEAQ. The CDR3 DNA follows: TGTGCCAGCAGCGAAAGCGCTAGAACTAGCTCCTACAATGAGCAGTTCTTC. It encodes CASSESARTSSYNEQFF.

The rearrangement links TRBV5-1 to TRBJ1-1; D remains unclear. Germline values: CDR1 SGHRS, CDR2 YFSETQ. The V gene lost 4 bases and the J gene lost 4 bases, with 14 bases spanning the gap. CDR3 length: 14 residues. CDR3 amino acids: CASSRQEVGTEAFF. In DNA form, the CDR3 reads TGCGCCAGCAGCCGACAAGAGGTGGGCACTGAAGCTTTCTTT.

This clonotype appeared a few times. V is TRBV12-3 or TRBV12-4 and J is TRBJ2-5, with 11 bases matching TRBD2. V lost 4 bases to trimming and J lost 3 bases; unmatched junction nucleotides: 4. The CDR3 extends over 15 amino acids. CDR3 loop: CASSSSGLAEETQYF. In nucleotides, the CDR3 is TGTGCCAGCAGTTCATCGGGACTAGCGGAAGAGACCCAGTACTTC.

There are a few counts of this clonotype. This rearrangement joins TRBV4-2 to TRBJ2-5; a weak D match, TRBD2 (7 bases). The CDR3 length is 23 residues. Trimming removed 4 bases from V and 2 bases from J, with 38 bases in between. Germline assignment: CDR1 LGHNA and CDR2 YNFKEQ. The CDR3 sequence: CASSPSAGRPLGASKGGQETQYF. The CDR3 nucleotides are TGTGCCAGCAGCCCATCAGCGGGACGCCCGTTAGGAGCGTCTAAAGGGGGGCAAGAGACCCAGTACTTC.

In this sample, this clonotype turned up many times. This chain uses TRBV12-3 or TRBV12-4 with TRBJ2-1, with TRBD1 identical over 8 bases. The CDR3 length is 14 residues. V trimming: 7 bases; J trimming: 7 bases; junction bases outside the gene matches: 9. CDR3 sequence (DNA): TGTGCCAGCACAATAACGGACAGGGTAAATGAGCAGTTCTTC. Translating gives CASTITDRVNEQFF.

This clonotype showed up many times. J is TRBJ1-2 and V is TRBV6-5; D is perhaps TRBD1 (6 bases). There are 14 residues in the CDR3. Germline V gene data show CDR1 as MNHEY and CDR2 as SVGAGI. The ends were cut back, 0 bases at V and 5 bases at J, with 10 bases in the middle. CDR3 nucleotides: TGTGCCAGCAGTTACTCGTGGCAGGGGTATGGCTACACCTTC. It is translated as CASSYSWQGYGYTF.

This clonotype showed up just a few times. This chain links TRBV19 with TRBJ2-5; no clear D. The germline CDR1 and CDR2 sequences are LNHDA and SQIVND (reference sequence). The V gene lost 5 bases and the J gene lost 5 bases, with 12 bases spanning the gap. This CDR3 is built from 13 residues. The CDR3 here is CASSFRLTETQYF. CDR3 sequence (DNA): TGTGCCAGTAGTTTCCGACTCACGGAGACCCAGTACTTC. The full variable domain, rest sourced from reference TRBV19 and TRBJ2-5, is DGGITQSPKYLFRKEGQNVTLSCEQNLNHDAMYWYRQDPGQGLRLIYYSQIVNDFQKGDIAEGYSVSREKKESFPLTVTSAQKNPTAFYLCASSFRLTETQYFGPGTRLLVL.

This clonotype has more than one count but fewer than ten. The chain employs TRBV7-9 and TRBJ1-1; D is ambiguous. The germline gives CDR1 SEHNR, CDR2 FQNEAQ (reference sequence). The CDR3 extends over 15 amino acids. V shed 5 bases and J shed 1 base, with 14 bases lying between them. For the CDR3, the DNA is TGTGCCAGCAGCCCTACCGGGAACCAGAACACTGAAGCTTTCTTT. Translated: CASSPTGNQNTEAFF.

This clonotype was counted many times. The genes are TRBV7-8 and TRBJ2-5; D is ambiguous. The CDR3 is 14 amino acids. The V and J ends lost 5 bases and 2 bases respectively, with 12 bases between them. CDR1 SGHVS and CDR2 FQNEAQ come from the germline V gene. CDR3 bases: TGTGCCAGCAGCCTCGGCAGGCTACAAGAGACCCAGTACTTC. Its translation: CASSLGRLQETQYF.

The chain employs TRBV27 and TRBJ2-7, with D maybe TRBD1 (6 bases). CDR1 MNHEY and CDR2 SMNVEV come from the germline V gene (reference sequence). CDR3 length equals 14 residues. Trimming cost V 6 bases and J 2 bases, with 14 bases left between them. Here the CDR3 reads CASSPDSLTYEQYF. CDR3 DNA: TGTGCCAGCAGCCCGGACAGCCTGACCTACGAGCAGTACTTC.

This clonotype was counted a few times. V usage is TRBV6-2 or TRBV6-3 and J usage is TRBJ2-7; no firm D call. CDR3 length: 13 residues. Deletions cut 6 bases from V and 3 bases from J, with 12 bases between. Germline lookup yields CDR1 MNHEY and CDR2 SVGEGT. The DNA of the CDR3 is TGTGCCAGCAGACGGGTCCCGGGCTACGAGCAGTACTTC. This gives the protein CASRRVPGYEQYF.

This clonotype has only a few counts. This chain uses TRBV6-1 with TRBJ2-1; tentatively, D is TRBD1 (5 bases). This CDR3 region has 14 residues. Germline V gives CDR1 MNHNS, CDR2 SASEGT. Trimming cost V 7 bases and J 7 bases, with 17 bases left between them. The DNA for the CDR3 is TGTGCCAGCAAGGGTGACAGAATAAGGAATGAGCAGTTCTTC. Encoded protein: CASKGDRIRNEQFF.

V and J are TRBV20-1 and TRBJ2-7; tentatively, D is TRBD1 (6 bases). Trimming took 0 bases from V and 3 from J, leaving 18 bases between them. Germline V gene lookup returns CDR1 DFQATT and CDR2 SNEGSKA (reference sequence). The CDR3 has 16 amino acids. CDR3 sequence (DNA): TGCAGTGCTAGAGATAGGGACGGGACAAAAATCTACGAGCAGTACTTC. Its protein product is CSARDRDGTKIYEQYF.

This clonotype was picked up many times. The J gene is TRBJ1-1, the V gene TRBV7-6; perhaps TRBD1 as D (5 bases). Deletions cut 5 bases from V and 0 bases from J, with 13 bases between. The CDR3 has 15 residues. Germline V gene lookup returns CDR1 SGHVS and CDR2 FNYEAQ. The CDR3 bases are TGTGCCAGCAGCCTACAAGACAGTATGAACACTGAAGCTTTCTTT. It yields the protein CASSLQDSMNTEAFF.